This is a list of T cell receptor beta chains from one sample in a study of blood T cell repertoires in COVID-19. This table comes from immunoSEQ multiplex PCR, and its TCRdb copy is limited to in-frame clones, with some not included. This table has about 410,000 clones, approximately 90% appearing once. The sequenced sample consisted of peripheral blood. Receptors were obtained from a young woman with active or convalescent COVID-19. The CDR3 runs from the conserved cysteine through the conserved F or W. The D gene is left open where the match is weak.

J	V	D	CDR3
TRBJ2-2	TRBV2	TRBD1	CASGGQRNTGELFF
TRBJ1-5	TRBV6-5	-	CASTEGGSQPQHF
TRBJ2-7	TRBV29-1	TRBD1	CSVEGTGGAEQYF
TRBJ2-2	TRBV3-1/TRBV3-2	TRBD1	CASDRGQNTGELFF
TRBJ2-7	TRBV10-3	TRBD2	CAISESSPGGGEQYF
TRBJ2-7	TRBV30	-	CACGRGYEQYF
TRBJ1-1	TRBV19	-	CASSIFGGLLEDTEAFF
TRBJ1-1	TRBV6-5	-	CASGALNTEAFF
TRBJ2-3	TRBV7-9	TRBD2	CASSLYPTGGNPSTDTQYF
TRBJ2-2	TRBV2	TRBD2	CASRRLAGVSGELFF
TRBJ2-3	TRBV4-1	TRBD1	CASSQGWDRAWTDTQYF
TRBJ2-7	TRBV30	TRBD1	CAWSVLPGQGIHEQYF
TRBJ2-7	TRBV5-1	TRBD1	CASSLGQGVYEQYF
TRBJ1-1	TRBV18	-	CASSPLGVNTEAFF
TRBJ2-1	TRBV6-1	TRBD1	CASSETGQGAGEQFF
TRBJ2-3	TRBV12-2	-	CASRRVRMTSSADTQYF
TRBJ1-3	TRBV3-1/TRBV3-2	-	CASSQGGLLSGNTIYF
TRBJ1-6	TRBV2	TRBD1	CASEDRGAYNSPLHF
TRBJ1-6	TRBV30	-	CAWSVSVENPPNSPLHF
TRBJ1-2	TRBV3-1/TRBV3-2	TRBD1	CASSQRDRRFYGYTF
TRBJ2-5	TRBV5-1	-	CASSPRVAETQYF
TRBJ1-1	TRBV20-1	TRBD1	CSASGTGNTEAFF
TRBJ1-1	TRBV6-1	-	CASSEANKNTEAFF